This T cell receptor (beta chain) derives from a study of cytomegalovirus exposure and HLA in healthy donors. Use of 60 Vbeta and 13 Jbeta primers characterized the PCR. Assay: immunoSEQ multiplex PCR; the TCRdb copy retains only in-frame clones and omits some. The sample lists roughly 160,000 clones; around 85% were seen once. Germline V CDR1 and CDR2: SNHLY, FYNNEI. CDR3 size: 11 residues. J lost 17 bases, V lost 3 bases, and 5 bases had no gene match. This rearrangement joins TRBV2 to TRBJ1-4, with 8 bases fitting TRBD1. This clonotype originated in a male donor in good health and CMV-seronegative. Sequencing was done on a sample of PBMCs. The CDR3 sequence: CASSDPGQVFF. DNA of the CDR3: TGTGCCAGCAGTGACCCGGGACAGGTCTTTTTT. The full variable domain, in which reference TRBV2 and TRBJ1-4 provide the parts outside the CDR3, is EPEVTQTPSHQVTQMGQEVILRCVPISNHLYFYWYRQILGQKVEFLVSFYNNEISEKSEIFDDQFSVERPDGSNFTLKIRSTKLEDSAMYFCASSDPGQVFFGSGTQLSVL.